This entry describes one T cell receptor beta chain. Repertoires were generated with immunoSEQ multiplex PCR, while TCRdb's copy carries only in-frame clones and drops some. The sample shows 200,000 to 300,000 clones, 84% of them seen only once. This record belongs to a study of blood T cell repertoires in COVID-19. About the research overall: PBMCs, B-cell-depleted T cells, or T cells provided the cDNA or gDNA that made up the material.

The material sequenced was peripheral blood. The sequence was obtained from a man between 60 and 75 years old with acute or convalescent COVID-19.

CDR3 protein: CASSHLDRDAEAFF. The CDR3 DNA is TGTGCCAGCAGCCACCTGGACAGGGACGCTGAAGCTTTCTTT. V usage is TRBV6-6 and J usage is TRBJ1-1, with 8 positions matching TRBD1. Germline CDR1 is MNHNY and CDR2 is SVGAGI (reference sequence). The CDR3 has 14 residues. V shed 6 bases, J shed 6 bases, and the junction held 9 bases outside the gene matches.